This is a list of T cell receptor beta chains from one sample in a study of blood T cell repertoires in COVID-19. The data were produced by immunoSEQ multiplex PCR, yet TCRdb's version contains in-frame clones alone and is incomplete. The sample yields tens of thousands of clones, 89% seen once. The sample comprised peripheral blood. The source of these receptors is an elderly woman with acute or convalescent COVID-19. CDR3s leave out the opening cysteine and the closing phenylalanine or tryptophan.

v_call,j_call,cdr3_aa
TRBV27,TRBJ1-6,ASSLRSGQGFPLH
TRBV15,TRBJ2-5,ATSTRDRGRRETQY
TRBV4-1,TRBJ2-2,ASSSPSGSTGELF
TRBV11-2,TRBJ2-7,ASSPRTGISYEQY
TRBV5-1,TRBJ2-7,ASSQGQGRGEQY
TRBV5-4,TRBJ1-6,ASSPGQGARNSPLH
TRBV4-1,TRBJ1-5,ASSQGRDITYQPQH
TRBV16,TRBJ1-2,ASSQRQGTATGRRSYGYT
TRBV24-1,TRBJ2-2,ATSDPRGYTGELF
TRBV19,TRBJ2-7,ASSRKDRGDEQY
TRBV5-1,TRBJ1-1,ASSLGSDMNTEAF
TRBV2,TRBJ1-6,ASSELVGGNSPLH
TRBV21-1,TRBJ2-7,ASSKGQAPYEQY
TRBV19,TRBJ1-5,ASSGKDSLNQPQH
TRBV2,TRBJ1-4,ASSEERTREKLF
TRBV10-3,TRBJ1-1,AISPTGTGGFGEAF
TRBV9,TRBJ2-3,ASSVGISGEHTDTQY
TRBV3-1/TRBV3-2,TRBJ1-5,ASSQAAGGQPQH
TRBV3-1/TRBV3-2,TRBJ2-5,ASSQDRGLAGGQEAQY
TRBV5-4,TRBJ1-1,ASSAGGRAEAF
TRBV2,TRBJ1-1,ASIYGGDTEAF
TRBV3-1/TRBV3-2,TRBJ1-4,ASSQDLRGTNEKLF
TRBV7-9,TRBJ2-2,ASSPHRDRDWSAGELF
TRBV24-1,TRBJ2-3,ATSGGTDTQY
TRBV5-8,TRBJ1-5,ASSPGNRGSNQPQH
TRBV3-1/TRBV3-2,TRBJ1-6,ASSEGWNSPLH
TRBV28,TRBJ1-4,ASSPSGTGDKKLF
TRBV9,TRBJ2-3,ASSVGANTQY
TRBV3-1/TRBV3-2,TRBJ1-1,ASSERDTEAF
TRBV19,TRBJ1-1,ASSLQGAPPAEAF
TRBV5-1,TRBJ2-3,ASSPMTSGVSTDTQY
TRBV29-1,TRBJ2-1,SVGRDSYNEQF
TRBV6-5,TRBJ1-2,ASSPYALSYGYT
TRBV3-1/TRBV3-2,TRBJ1-4,ASSQGGLDEKLF